This T cell receptor (beta chain) was captured by sequencing in a study of radiotherapy plus CTLA-4 blockade in lung cancer. Looking at the study overall: For 15% to 20% of patients, objective responses occurred, and just over 30% had disease control.

Method: immunoSEQ multiplex PCR; TCRdb's copy keeps in-frame clones and lacks some. The sample consists of tens of thousands of clones, about 77% of them appearing once. V lost 7 bases and J lost 1; bases outside the gene matches: 12. The V gene's germline CDR1 is SGHDT and CDR2 YYEEEE. The CDR3 runs 16 residues. Notes on this clone: Its antigen is unidentified.

Broader study findings: TCR clones of tumor origin grew in blood after radiotherapy plus ipilimumab.

Each patient with chemo-refractory metastatic non-small-cell lung cancer was treated with focal radiation plus CTLA-4 blockade using ipilimumab. This material consisted of peripheral blood, taken from a patient treated with radiotherapy plus ipilimumab. V gene TRBV5-6 combines with J gene TRBJ2-7; TRBD2 agrees at 9 bases. The TCR sequence derives from a human donor with non-small cell lung cancer whose response to radiotherapy plus ipilimumab could not be evaluated. The CDR3: CASRRLAEVFSYEQYF. The CDR3 DNA reads TGTGCCAGCCGCCGACTAGCGGAGGTATTTTCCTACGAGCAGTACTTC.